The entry that follows covers one T cell receptor (beta chain) sequence. What it binds is unknown. CDR3 size: 17 residues. The V end lost 3 bases, the J end lost 2 bases, and 17 bases lay between the germline ends. Germline CDR1 is SGHAT and CDR2 is FQNNGV. Sequencing relied on immunoSEQ assay v3.0, run at survey level. Data came from immunoSEQ multiplex PCR; TCRdb stores just in-frame clones and leaves some out. This table has 15,000 to 20,000 clones, approximately 95% appearing once. Each sample contained roughly 0.85-11 million cryopreserved PBMC, thawed before DNA extraction. These data come from a study of long-term antiretroviral therapy in people with HIV. Regarding the study as a whole: Clones with expansion before ART led the repertoire at all time points.

The sample was unsorted PBMCs, taken approximately 11 years after starting antiretroviral therapy. The TCR was taken from a man aged 25-40 years with HIV. The chain is built from TRBV11-2 and TRBJ2-1; unclear D gene. CDR3 in DNA: TGTGCCAGCAGCTTTTGGACCGGACCGGCAACCTACAATGAGCAGTTCTTC. The encoded protein is CASSFWTGPATYNEQFF.